Shown below are 30 T cell receptor beta chains from a single sample sequenced in a study of T cell responses to AZD1222 COVID-19 vaccine. The table came from immunoSEQ multiplex PCR; TCRdb's copy has only in-frame clones and leaves some out. The data contain 150,000 to 160,000 clones, 70% to 90% of them singletons. Sequenced here: peripheral blood, sampled after recovery from COVID-19. Source of these receptors: an adult who had recovered from COVID-19.

The J gene is TRBJ1-5, the V gene TRBV6-6, with a weak D call TRBD1 (6 bases). V shed 2 bases and J shed 6 bases, with 14 bases lying between them. The germline gives CDR1 MNHNY, CDR2 SVGAGI (reference sequence). The CDR3 sequence is 15 residues long. CDR3 residues: CASSYMQGIIQPQHF. The CDR3 DNA reads TGTGCCAGCAGTTACATGCAGGGGATAATTCAGCCCCAGCATTTT.

A single count supports this clone. This chain joins TRBV3-1 (or the pseudogene TRBV3-2) and TRBJ2-2, with D maybe TRBD1 (5 bases). Trimming left V 1 base short and J 13 bases short, with 10 bases between. The CDR3 length is 12 residues. CDR1 is LGHDT and CDR2 is YNNKEL in the germline V gene (reference sequence). CDR3 loop: CASSQAGMALFF. The CDR3, as DNA: TGTGCCAGCAGCCAAGCAGGGATGGCGCTGTTTTTT.

V and J are TRBV27 and TRBJ1-2; 7 nucleotides match TRBD1. V shed 3 bases and J 3 bases; nucleotides not matched to a gene: 7. CDR1 is MNHEY and CDR2 is SMNVEV in the germline V gene (reference sequence). There are 15 residues in the CDR3. CDR3 loop: CASSFVAGGDYGYTF. CDR3 sequence (DNA): TGTGCCAGCAGTTTCGTGGCAGGGGGGGACTATGGCTACACCTTC.

This clone is a singleton in its sample. V usage is TRBV7-2 and J usage is TRBJ2-3, with 12 bases that match TRBD2. CDR3 length equals 19 residues. The junction had 13 bases not matched to a gene; V was cut back by 2 bases and J by 4 bases. Germline lookup yields CDR1 SGHTA and CDR2 FQGNSA. The CDR3 is CASSLIASGGAFGADTQYF. CDR3 sequence (DNA): TGTGCCAGCAGCTTAATAGCTAGCGGGGGGGCTTTCGGGGCAGATACGCAGTATTTT.

This chain connects TRBV29-1 to TRBJ1-1; TRBD1 agrees at 7 bases. Germline lookup yields CDR1 SQVTM and CDR2 ANQGSEA. The junction had 7 bases not matched to a gene; V was cut back by 6 bases and J by 6 bases. The CDR3 runs to 12 residues. In DNA, the CDR3 is TGCAGCGTACGGGAGGGGGCCCCTGAAGCTTTCTTT. Translated: CSVREGAPEAFF.

The chain uses TRBV5-1 and TRBJ2-5; TRBD2 aligns across 10 bases. The CDR3 consists of 14 residues. V trimming: 5 bases; J trimming: 10 bases; junction bases outside the gene matches: 11. The germline V gene encodes CDR1 SGHRS and CDR2 YFSETQ. CDR3 sequence reads: CASSSAASGSNQYF. In DNA form, the CDR3 reads TGCGCCAGCAGTTCGGCGGCTAGCGGGAGCAACCAGTACTTC.

The chain uses TRBV5-5 and TRBJ1-1; D is undetermined. The CDR3 loop spans 14 amino acids. The V and J ends lost 5 bases and 2 bases respectively, with 13 bases between them. In germline, CDR1 is SGHKS, CDR2 YYEKEE (reference sequence). CDR3 sequence reads: CASSYLRANTEAFF. The CDR3 bases are TGTGCCAGCAGTTACCTTCGCGCAAACACTGAAGCTTTCTTT.

The chain recombines TRBV18 with TRBJ2-7; perhaps TRBD1 as D (6 bases). CDR3 length: 15 amino acids. Germline-derived CDR1 and CDR2 are KGHSH and LQKENI. V lost 3 bases, J lost 6 bases, and 18 bases lay in between. CDR3 region: CASSPERGTLSEQYF. The CDR3 region has the DNA TGTGCCAGCTCACCGGAAAGGGGGACCCTGAGCGAGCAGTACTTC.

Ten or more counts support this clone. The J gene is TRBJ1-5, the V gene TRBV7-6; no clear D gene. The germline V gene encodes CDR1 SGHVS and CDR2 FNYEAQ. V gave up 0 bases and J gave up 2 bases, with 8 bases separating them. The CDR3 length is 15 residues. CDR3 DNA: TGTGCCAGCAGCTTAGCCCCAGCGGGCAATCAGCCCCAGCATTTT. It is translated as CASSLAPAGNQPQHF.

This clone was recorded only once. Different DNA sequences within this sample yield the same CDR3. This chain connects TRBV7-9 to TRBJ2-1, with TRBD2 matching over 10 bases. The CDR3 covers 16 residues. With V trimmed by 2 bases and J by 2 bases, 3 bases remained unmatched. Germline CDR1 is SEHNR and CDR2 is FQNEAQ (reference sequence). CDR3 loop: CASSLSLAGAYNEQFF. The CDR3 bases are TGTGCCAGCAGCTTAAGCCTAGCGGGGGCCTACAATGAGCAGTTCTTC.

The V gene is TRBV7-2, the J gene TRBJ1-5; weak D call: TRBD1 (5 bases). Looked up from germline, CDR1 is SGHTA and CDR2 is FQGNSA. The CDR3 is 15 residues long. Trimming stripped 5 bases from V and 2 bases from J, with 13 bases between. DNA of the CDR3: TGTGCCAGCAGCCAGGACGGGGCTGGCAATCAGCCCCAGCATTTT. Translation: CASSQDGAGNQPQHF. Looking up the rest from reference TRBV7-2 and TRBJ1-5 gives the full variable domain: GAGVSQSPSNKVTEKGKDVELRCDPISGHTALYWYRQSLGQGLEFLIYFQGNSAPDKSGLPSDRFSAERTGGSVSTLTIQRTQQEDSAVYLCASSQDGAGNQPQHFGDGTRLSIL.

In its sample, this clone was seen once. The V call is TRBV15, the J call TRBJ1-1; D perhaps matches TRBD1 (5 bases). This CDR3 spans 15 amino acids. Germline V CDR1 and CDR2: LNHNV, YYDKDF (reference sequence). The germline V and J ends were trimmed by 0 bases and 4 bases, with 12 bases remaining between them. The CDR3 DNA reads as TGTGCCACCAGCAGAGAGGTTGGACAAATCACTGAAGCTTTCTTT. Protein sequence: CATSREVGQITEAFF.

This clone showed up just once. The V call is TRBV6-5, the J call TRBJ2-7, with 9 bases fitting TRBD1. With V trimmed by 7 bases and J by 2 bases, 3 bases remained unmatched. Germline V gene sequence: CDR1 MNHEY, CDR2 SVGAGI. The length of the CDR3 is 13 residues. The CDR3 loop is CASTRDRAYEQYF. The DNA for the CDR3 is TGTGCCAGCACCCGGGACAGGGCCTACGAGCAGTACTTC.

The chain uses TRBV19 and TRBJ1-2; D is possibly TRBD1 (6 bases). Germline CDR1 is LNHDA and CDR2 is SQIVND (reference sequence). Trimming cost V 5 bases and J 8 bases, with 15 bases left between them. The CDR3 loop spans 13 amino acids. CDR3 protein: CASSLGTTGGYTF. The CDR3 nucleotides read TGTGCCAGTAGTCTCGGGACAACCGGGGGCTACACCTTC.

This chain uses TRBV9 with TRBJ2-7; 14 bases match TRBD2. V lost 4 bases and J lost 5; bases outside the gene matches: 11. Germline V gives CDR1 SGDLS, CDR2 YYNGEE. The CDR3 has 17 residues. CDR3 amino acids: CASSRGTSGSGGHEQYF. Here the CDR3 DNA reads TGTGCCAGCAGCAGAGGGACTAGCGGGAGCGGGGGCCACGAGCAGTACTTC.

The chain employs TRBV5-6 and TRBJ2-7, with TRBD2 matching over 13 bases. Losses at the gene ends were 4 bases for V and 0 bases for J; bases not matched to a gene: 10. CDR1 is SGHDT, CDR2 YYEEEE, per germline. The CDR3 length is 18 residues. As DNA, the CDR3 is TGTGCCAGCAGCGCCCGACTAGCGGGGGGCCCCTCCTCCTACGAGCAGTACTTC. Amino acid sequence: CASSARLAGGPSSYEQYF.

V gene TRBV12-3 or TRBV12-4 combines with J gene TRBJ2-1; D remains unclear. CDR3 length: 11 amino acids. V lost 2 bases to trimming and J lost 7 bases, with 3 bases between them. CDR3 coding DNA: TGTGCCAGCAGTTTATTAAATGAGCAGTTCTTC. Its translation: CASSLLNEQFF.

This chain joins TRBV6-5 and TRBJ1-1; 7 bases map to TRBD1. J gave up 7 bases and V 0 bases, and 2 bases lay outside the gene matches. The germline gives CDR1 MNHEY, CDR2 SVGAGI. The CDR3 totals 13 residues. CDR3 protein: CASSYSTGIEAFF. The CDR3 DNA reads TGTGCCAGCAGTTACTCGACAGGGATTGAAGCTTTCTTT.

The rearrangement links TRBV7-8 to TRBJ1-1, with D possibly TRBD1 on 5 matching bases. Trimming took 5 bases from V and 4 from J, leaving 20 bases between them. Looked up from germline, CDR1 is SGHVS and CDR2 is FQNEAQ. The CDR3 has 16 residues. This chain's CDR3 is CASSPTGPGVGTEAFF. CDR3 DNA: TGTGCCAGCAGCCCTACAGGCCCCGGAGTGGGCACTGAAGCTTTCTTT.

V and J are TRBV5-1 and TRBJ1-2, with TRBD1 matching over 7 bases. After removal of 4 bases from V and 8 bases from J, the junction contained 11 bases not matched to a gene. The germline V gene has CDR1 SGHRS and CDR2 YFSETQ. There are 14 residues in the CDR3. In DNA form, the CDR3 reads TGCGCCAGCAGCCAAGACAGGGCTTATGAGGGCTACACCTTC. Its translation is CASSQDRAYEGYTF.

The chain joins TRBV3-1 (or the pseudogene TRBV3-2) to TRBJ2-7; 7 bases line up with TRBD1. CDR1 LGHDT and CDR2 YNNKEL come from the germline V gene (reference sequence). The CDR3 length is 15 residues. V dropped 0 bases and J dropped 1; count of bases not matched to a gene: 3. DNA for the CDR3: TGTGCCAGCAGCCAAGATCAGGGACAGTCCTACGAGCAGTACTTC. Its protein is CASSQDQGQSYEQYF.

V is TRBV7-2 and J is TRBJ2-7; 8 bases match TRBD1. CDR1 is SGHTA, CDR2 FQGNSA, per germline. V lost 5 bases and J lost 3; bases outside the gene matches: 12. This CDR3 has 16 amino acids. CDR3 sequence: CASSPGLGQGNYEQYF. CDR3 DNA sequence: TGTGCCAGCAGCCCCGGGCTTGGACAGGGTAACTACGAGCAGTACTTC.

This chain connects TRBV7-2 to TRBJ1-2; 9 positions match TRBD1. Trimming removed 1 base from V and 8 bases from J; junction bases left unmatched: 2. CDR1 and CDR2 from the germline V gene are SGHTA and FQGNSA. The CDR3 is 13 residues long. DNA for the CDR3: TGTGCCAGCAGCTTAGGGACAGGGGTCGGCTACACCTTC. Protein product: CASSLGTGVGYTF.

The chain combines TRBV15 with TRBJ2-7; maybe TRBD1 (6 bases). Deletions cut 0 bases from V and 4 bases from J, with 10 bases between. The germline CDR1 and CDR2 sequences are LNHNV and YYDKDF (reference sequence). This CDR3 comprises 14 residues. Here the CDR3 DNA reads TGTGCCACCAGCAGAGATAGGGGGTATTACGAGCAGTACTTC. Translating it yields CATSRDRGYYEQYF.

The rearrangement uses TRBV7-9 and TRBJ2-4; TRBD2 is a possible D gene (5 bases). The CDR3 runs 13 residues. V lost 4 bases to trimming and J lost 7 bases, with 11 bases between them. The germline CDR1 and CDR2 sequences are SEHNR and FQNEAQ (reference sequence). CDR3 DNA sequence: TGTGCCAGCAGCTCCCACCCGGGGAACATTCAGTACTTC. This codes for CASSSHPGNIQYF. Based on the CDR3 plus reference TRBV7-9 and TRBJ2-4, the full variable domain is DTGVSQNPRHKITKRGQNVTFRCDPISEHNRLYWYRQTLGQGPEFLTYFQNEAQLEKSRLLSDRFSAERPKGSFSTLEIQRTEQGDSAMYLCASSSHPGNIQYFGAGTRLSVL.

V usage is TRBV4-1 and J usage is TRBJ2-7; D is unclear. V shed 5 bases and J shed 2 bases, with 16 bases lying between them. The CDR3 loop spans 15 amino acids. The germline V gene encodes CDR1 MGHRA and CDR2 YSYEKL. This CDR3 is CASSTHHSAPYEQYF. The CDR3 nucleotides read TGCGCCAGCAGCACCCACCACAGCGCGCCCTACGAGCAGTACTTC.

This chain links TRBV2 with TRBJ1-4, with D possibly matching TRBD1 (5 bases). The CDR3 contains 13 residues. Trimming removed 11 bases at V and 6 bases at J, with 16 bases between. The germline gives CDR1 SNHLY, CDR2 FYNNEI. The CDR3 is CALRAGTYEKLFF. In DNA, the CDR3 is TGTGCCCTTCGGGCAGGGACGTATGAAAAACTGTTTTTT.

The chain joins TRBV7-3 to TRBJ1-6; D gene uncertain. This CDR3 is built from 16 residues. Trimming pared 3 bases from V and 9 bases from J, leaving 18 bases between. The germline V gene encodes CDR1 SGHTA and CDR2 FQGTGA. DNA of the CDR3: TGTGCCAGCAGCTTCCGGGCCCCAGGACTCGGTTCACCCCTCCACTTT. It yields the protein CASSFRAPGLGSPLHF.

DNA of the CDR3: TGTGCCAGCAGCTTAGCGCTGTTGGACGGGGAGCAGTACTTC. This gives the protein CASSLALLDGEQYF. The chain couples TRBV7-9 to TRBJ2-7; D uncertain. The CDR3 covers 14 residues. Trimming shortened V by 0 bases and J by 7 bases, and 13 bases separated the two germline ends. CDR1 and CDR2 from the germline V gene are SEHNR and FQNEAQ (reference sequence).

The chain links TRBV15 to TRBJ1-1; D may be TRBD1 (5 bases). Germline CDR1 and CDR2: LNHNV and YYDKDF (reference sequence). There are 15 residues in the CDR3. V shed 3 bases and J shed 7 bases, with 18 bases lying between them. As DNA, the CDR3 is TGTGCCACCAGCAGGGGGACTCGCGACGGAATTGAAGCTTTCTTT. Protein: CATSRGTRDGIEAFF.